These 9 T cell receptor beta chains came from one sample sequenced in a study of blood T cell repertoires in COVID-19. Clones were sequenced by immunoSEQ multiplex PCR, and TCRdb holds only the in-frame ones, with some missing. The profile shows over 45,000 clones, 90% to 95% of them singletons. Sequences were obtained from peripheral blood. The receptors come from a middle-aged man with acute or convalescent COVID-19.

The chain has TRBV6-1 and TRBJ1-1; 11 nucleotides agree with TRBD1. CDR1 MNHNS and CDR2 SASEGT come from the germline V gene. This CDR3 is built from 19 residues. Unmatched junction bases numbered 16, after V lost 2 bases and J lost 5 bases. Written as DNA, the CDR3 is TGTGCCAGCAGTGAACGGCTTGGGACAGGGGGTTTGGGGGAGACTGAAGCTTTCTTT. Translation: CASSERLGTGGLGETEAFF.

The chain recombines TRBV3-1 (or the pseudogene TRBV3-2) with TRBJ2-7; 8 bases map to TRBD1. This CDR3 comprises 14 residues. After removal of 1 base from V and 5 bases from J, the junction contained 4 bases not matched to a gene. The germline V gene has CDR1 LGHDT and CDR2 YNNKEL (reference sequence). The CDR3 protein is CASSQGGQGHEQYF. For the CDR3, the DNA is TGTGCCAGCAGCCAAGGTGGACAGGGACACGAGCAGTACTTC.

The chain joins TRBV3-1 (or the pseudogene TRBV3-2) to TRBJ2-5; TRBD2 matches 7 bases. The J segment lost 5 bases and the V segment lost 6 bases, leaving 6 bases of the junction unmatched. CDR3 length: 13 amino acids. CDR1 and CDR2 from the germline V gene are LGHDT and YNNKEL (reference sequence). CDR3 sequence reads: CASRGSGTETQYF. The CDR3 coding sequence is TGTGCCAGCAGAGGCAGCGGGACTGAGACCCAGTACTTC.

This chain uses TRBV9 with TRBJ1-1; TRBD1 matches at 9 bases. V shed 3 bases, J shed 1 base, and the junction held 4 bases outside the gene matches. Germline loops: CDR1 SGDLS, CDR2 YYNGEE. The CDR3 has 15 residues. This CDR3 reads CASSGGTGTNTEAFF. As DNA, the CDR3 is TGTGCCAGCAGCGGGGGGACAGGGACGAACACTGAAGCTTTCTTT.

The V and J genes are TRBV6-5 and TRBJ2-5, with TRBD2 matching over 7 bases. Losses at the gene ends were 6 bases for V and 7 bases for J; bases not matched to a gene: 11. Per the germline V gene, CDR1 is MNHEY and CDR2 is SVGAGI. The CDR3 is made up of 14 amino acids. This CDR3 is CASSIERGQRTQYF. The CDR3 coding sequence is TGTGCCAGCAGCATAGAGCGGGGTCAGCGGACCCAGTACTTC.

The chain links TRBV27 to TRBJ1-1, with a possible D match to TRBD1 (5 bases). V dropped 3 bases and J dropped 1 base, with 9 bases sitting between them. CDR3 length: 14 amino acids. Germline loops: CDR1 MNHEY, CDR2 SMNVEV (reference sequence). CDR3 loop: CASSLGGANTEAFF. Written as DNA, the CDR3 is TGTGCCAGCAGTTTGGGAGGGGCGAACACTGAAGCTTTCTTT.

This sequence joins TRBV7-9 and TRBJ2-3; maybe TRBD1 (6 bases). V lost 5 bases and J lost 2, with 14 bases in between. This CDR3 comprises 15 residues. Germline-derived CDR1 and CDR2 are SEHNR and FQNEAQ (reference sequence). The CDR3 is CASSPKGGPTDTQYF. The CDR3 DNA reads TGTGCCAGCAGCCCCAAAGGGGGACCCACAGATACGCAGTATTTT.

This clone was recorded a few times. V usage is TRBV19 and J usage is TRBJ1-2; no reliable D call. The germline V and J ends were trimmed by 3 bases and 3 bases, with 8 bases remaining between them. Germline values: CDR1 LNHDA, CDR2 SQIVND (reference sequence). This CDR3 contains 13 residues. CDR3 amino acids: CASSMALYYGYTF. The CDR3 DNA sequence: TGTGCCAGTAGTATGGCCCTTTACTATGGCTACACCTTC.

The chain employs TRBV27 and TRBJ1-5, with TRBD1 matching 9 bases. This CDR3 has 17 amino acids. The V segment lost 5 bases and the J segment 0 bases; nucleotides outside the gene matches: 8. CDR1 is MNHEY, CDR2 SMNVEV, per germline (reference sequence). Here the CDR3 DNA reads TGTGCCAGCAGTGACCTGGGACAGGGTTATAGCAATCAGCCCCAGCATTTT. Protein: CASSDLGQGYSNQPQHF.